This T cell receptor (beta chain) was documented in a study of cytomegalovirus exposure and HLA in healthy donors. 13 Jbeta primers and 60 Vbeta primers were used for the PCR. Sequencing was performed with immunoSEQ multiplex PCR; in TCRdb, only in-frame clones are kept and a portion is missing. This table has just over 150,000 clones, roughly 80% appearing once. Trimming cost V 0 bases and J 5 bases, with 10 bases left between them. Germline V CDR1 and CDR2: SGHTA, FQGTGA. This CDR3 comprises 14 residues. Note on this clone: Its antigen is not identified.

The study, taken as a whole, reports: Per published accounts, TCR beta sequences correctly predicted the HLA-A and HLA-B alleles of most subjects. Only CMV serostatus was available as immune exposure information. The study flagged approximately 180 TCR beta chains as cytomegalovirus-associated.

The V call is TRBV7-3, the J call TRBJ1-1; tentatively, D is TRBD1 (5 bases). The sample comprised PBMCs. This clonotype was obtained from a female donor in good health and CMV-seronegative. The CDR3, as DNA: TGTGCCAGCAGCTTAACGCGGGGGACGACTGAAGCTTTCTTT. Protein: CASSLTRGTTEAFF. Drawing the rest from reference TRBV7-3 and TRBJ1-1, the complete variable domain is GAGVSQTPSNKVTEKGKYVELRCDPISGHTALYWYRQSLGQGPEFLIYFQGTGAADDSGLPNDRFFAVRPEGSVSTLKIQRTERGDSAVYLCASSLTRGTTEAFFGQGTRLTVV.